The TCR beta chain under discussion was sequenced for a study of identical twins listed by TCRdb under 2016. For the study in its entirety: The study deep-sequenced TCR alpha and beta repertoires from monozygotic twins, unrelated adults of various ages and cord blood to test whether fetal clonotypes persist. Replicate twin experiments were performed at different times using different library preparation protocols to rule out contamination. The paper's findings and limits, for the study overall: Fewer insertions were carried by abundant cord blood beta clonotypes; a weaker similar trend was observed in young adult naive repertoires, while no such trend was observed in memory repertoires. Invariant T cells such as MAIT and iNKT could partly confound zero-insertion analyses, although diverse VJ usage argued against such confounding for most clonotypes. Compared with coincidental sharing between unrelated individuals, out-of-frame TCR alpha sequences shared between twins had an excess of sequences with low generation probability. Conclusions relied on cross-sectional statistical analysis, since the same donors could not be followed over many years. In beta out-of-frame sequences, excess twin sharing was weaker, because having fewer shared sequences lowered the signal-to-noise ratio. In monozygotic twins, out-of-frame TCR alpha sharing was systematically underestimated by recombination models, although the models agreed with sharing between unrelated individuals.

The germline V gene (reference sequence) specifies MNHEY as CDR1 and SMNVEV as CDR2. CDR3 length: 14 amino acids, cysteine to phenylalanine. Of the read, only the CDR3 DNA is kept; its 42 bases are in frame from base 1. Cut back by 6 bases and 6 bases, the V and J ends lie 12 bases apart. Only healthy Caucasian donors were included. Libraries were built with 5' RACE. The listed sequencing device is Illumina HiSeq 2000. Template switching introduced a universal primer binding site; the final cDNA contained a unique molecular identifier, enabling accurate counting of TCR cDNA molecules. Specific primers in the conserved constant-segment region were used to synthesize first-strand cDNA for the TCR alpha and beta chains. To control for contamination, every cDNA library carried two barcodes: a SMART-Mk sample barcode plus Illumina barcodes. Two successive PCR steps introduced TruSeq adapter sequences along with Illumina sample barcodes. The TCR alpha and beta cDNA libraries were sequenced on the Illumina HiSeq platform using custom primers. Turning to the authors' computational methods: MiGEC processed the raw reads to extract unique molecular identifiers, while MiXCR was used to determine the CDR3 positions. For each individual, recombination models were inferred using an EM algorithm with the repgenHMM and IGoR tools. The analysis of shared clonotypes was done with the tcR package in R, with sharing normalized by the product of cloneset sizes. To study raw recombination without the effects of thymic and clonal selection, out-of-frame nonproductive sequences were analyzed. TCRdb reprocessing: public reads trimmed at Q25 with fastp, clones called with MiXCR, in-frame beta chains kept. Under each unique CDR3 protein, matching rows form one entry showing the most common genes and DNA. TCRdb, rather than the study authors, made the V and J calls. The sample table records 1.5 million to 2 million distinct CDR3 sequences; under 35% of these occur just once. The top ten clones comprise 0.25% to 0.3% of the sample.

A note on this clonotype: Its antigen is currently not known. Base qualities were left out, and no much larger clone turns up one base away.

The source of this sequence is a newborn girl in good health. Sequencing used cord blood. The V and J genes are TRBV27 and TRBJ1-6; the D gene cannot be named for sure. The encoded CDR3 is CASRGSLSNSPLHF. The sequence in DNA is TGTGCCAGCAGGGGAAGCCTATCTAATTCACCCCTCCACTTT.